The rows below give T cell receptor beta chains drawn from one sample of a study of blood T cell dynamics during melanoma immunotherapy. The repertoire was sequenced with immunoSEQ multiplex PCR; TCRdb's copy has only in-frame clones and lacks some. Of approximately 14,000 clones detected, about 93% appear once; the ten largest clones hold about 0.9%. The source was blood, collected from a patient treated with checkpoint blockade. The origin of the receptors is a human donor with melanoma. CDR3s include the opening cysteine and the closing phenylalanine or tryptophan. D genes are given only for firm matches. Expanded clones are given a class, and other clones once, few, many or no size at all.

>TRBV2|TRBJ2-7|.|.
CASSLDWNYEQYF
TGTGCCAGCAGCCTGGACTGGAACTACGAGCAGTACTTC
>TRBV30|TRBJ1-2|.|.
CAWSVPGLRTGYGYTF
TGTGCCTGGAGTGTTCCGGGACTCCGAACAGGCTATGGCTACACCTTC
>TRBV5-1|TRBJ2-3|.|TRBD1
CASSLGIDRVRTDTQYF
TGCGCCAGCAGCTTGGGAATAGACAGGGTAAGAACAGATACGCAGTATTTT
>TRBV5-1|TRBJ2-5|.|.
CASSFDLQETQYF
TGCGCCAGCAGCTTCGATCTTCAGGAGACCCAGTACTTC
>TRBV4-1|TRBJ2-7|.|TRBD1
CASSQDPDRGRSEQYF
TGCGCCAGCAGCCAGGACCCGGACAGGGGGCGATCCGAGCAGTACTTC
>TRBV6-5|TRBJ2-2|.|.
CASSVRDATGELFF
TGTGCCAGCAGTGTCCGGGACGCTACCGGGGAGCTGTTTTTT
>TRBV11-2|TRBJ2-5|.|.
CASSLDSVGGSTQYF
TGTGCCAGCAGCTTAGATTCAGTCGGGGGCTCGACCCAGTACTTC
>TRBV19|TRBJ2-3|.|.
CASSPSGYTQYF
TGTGCCAGTAGCCCATCGGGGTATACGCAGTATTTT
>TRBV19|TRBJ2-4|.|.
CASSAQGTKNIQYF
TGTGCCAGTAGTGCCCAGGGTACCAAAAACATTCAGTACTTC
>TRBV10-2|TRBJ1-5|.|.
CASSEMAGRGQPQHF
TGCGCCAGCAGTGAGATGGCAGGGCGCGGTCAGCCCCAGCATTTT
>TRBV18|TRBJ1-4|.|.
CASSPGVRNEKLFF
TGTGCCAGCTCACCCGGGGTTCGCAATGAAAAACTGTTTTTT
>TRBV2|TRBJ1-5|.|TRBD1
CASRTRTGAGQPQHF
TGTGCCAGCAGGACAAGAACAGGGGCGGGGCAGCCCCAGCATTTT
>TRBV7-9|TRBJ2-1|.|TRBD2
CASSLLAGGRNEQFF
TGTGCCAGCAGCTTATTAGCGGGGGGGCGAAATGAGCAGTTCTTC
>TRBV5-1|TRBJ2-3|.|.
CASFGGLTDTQYF
TGCGCCAGCTTCGGGGGACTCACAGATACGCAGTATTTT
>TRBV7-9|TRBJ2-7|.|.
CASSQTASGQLMQQYF
TGTGCCAGCAGCCAGACGGCTAGCGGACAGCTAATGCAGCAGTACTTC
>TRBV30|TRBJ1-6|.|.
CACGQGGSPLHF
TGTGCCTGCGGCCAGGGAGGATCACCCCTCCACTTT
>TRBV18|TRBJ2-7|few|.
CASSTAQGERVF
TGTGCCAGCTCTACGGCCCAAGGGGAACGGGTCTTC